The 23 T cell receptor beta chains given below trace back to one sample, sequenced in a study of a mutant IDH1 vaccine in newly diagnosed glioma. Sequencing was performed with immunoSEQ multiplex PCR; in TCRdb, only in-frame clones are kept and a portion is missing. Among under 60,000 clones listed, 60% to 85% were seen once. Time point in this sample: week 47, end of study. Topical imiquimod was applied with each vaccine dose, which held 300 ug of mutant IDH1 20-mer peptide. These receptors' targets are unknown. Sample: PBMCs, taken from a glioma patient whose treatment included an IDH1 peptide vaccine. Receptors originate from a woman between 40 and 55 years old with glioma. Some clones in this sample may be carry-over from other donors' samples.

The V gene is TRBV6-5, the J gene TRBJ1-4; TRBD1 aligns across 7 bases. Trimming took 5 bases from V and 5 from J; bases not matched to a gene: 8. Germline-derived CDR1 and CDR2 are MNHEY and SVGAGI. The CDR3 contains 15 residues. CDR3 sequence: CASSPPGQRNEKLFF. CDR3 in DNA: TGTGCCAGCAGTCCACCGGGACAGCGGAATGAAAAACTGTTTTTT.

V gene TRBV4-2 combines with J gene TRBJ1-2; 9 nucleotides line up with TRBD1. Germline CDR1 and CDR2: LGHNA and YNFKEQ. J lost 2 bases, V lost 6 bases, and 7 bases had no gene match. CDR3 length equals 15 residues. The DNA for the CDR3 is TGTGCCAGCAGACAGGCCGGGACAGGGAACTATGGCTACACCTTC. Its translation is CASRQAGTGNYGYTF.

This clone has a handful of counts. V and J are TRBV5-5 and TRBJ2-3; D gene unclear. This CDR3 is 12 amino acids long. Between the trimmed V and J ends, which lost 2 bases and 3 bases, there was a span of 4 bases. CDR1 is SGHKS, CDR2 YYEKEE, per germline (reference sequence). CDR3 in amino acids: CASSFRTDTQYF. CDR3 sequence (DNA): TGTGCCAGCAGCTTTCGGACAGATACGCAGTATTTT.

The CDR3 sequence: CAWNQGVGAKNIQYF. In DNA, the CDR3 is TGTGCCTGGAACCAAGGGGTCGGAGCCAAAAACATTCAGTACTTC. The J gene is TRBJ2-4, the V gene TRBV30; tentative D call: TRBD1 (5 bases). Deletions cut 4 bases from V and 0 bases from J, with 13 bases between. The CDR3 covers 15 residues. Per germline, CDR1 GTSNPN and CDR2 SVGIG (reference sequence). Based on the CDR3 plus reference TRBV30 and TRBJ2-4, the full variable domain is SQTIHQWPATLVQPVGSPLSLECTVEGTSNPNLYWYRQAAGRGLQLLFYSVGIGQISSEVPQNLSASRPQDRQFILSSKKLLLSDSGFYLCAWNQGVGAKNIQYFGAGTRLSVL.

The rearrangement joins TRBV5-1 to TRBJ2-3; D is unresolved. CDR3 length equals 15 residues. V dropped 4 bases and J dropped 5 bases, with 17 bases sitting between them. CDR1 is SGHRS and CDR2 is YFSETQ in the germline V gene. This CDR3 is CASSAPRRMEDTQYF. The CDR3 DNA reads TGCGCCAGCAGCGCCCCTCGACGGATGGAAGATACGCAGTATTTT.

CDR3 region: CASTRGAHLSGNTIYF. The CDR3 DNA reads as TGTGCCAGCACTCGAGGAGCACACCTATCTGGAAACACCATATATTTT. The chain has TRBV2 and TRBJ1-3; D unclear. Per germline, CDR1 SNHLY and CDR2 FYNNEI. This CDR3 spans 16 amino acids. Trimming pared 7 bases from V and 1 base from J, leaving 17 bases between. The full variable domain, in which reference TRBV2 and TRBJ1-3 provide the parts outside the CDR3, is EPEVTQTPSHQVTQMGQEVILRCVPISNHLYFYWYRQILGQKVEFLVSFYNNEISEKSEIFDDQFSVERPDGSNFTLKIRSTKLEDSAMYFCASTRGAHLSGNTIYFGEGSWLTVV.

This clone has more than one count but fewer than ten. V usage is TRBV30 and J usage is TRBJ2-7; D gene ambiguous. CDR1 GTSNPN and CDR2 SVGIG come from the germline V gene (reference sequence). Trimming pared 0 bases from V and 0 bases from J, leaving 12 bases between. The CDR3 length is 15 residues. DNA of the CDR3: TGTGCCTGGAGTGTAGGAACCTTCCCCTCCTACGAGCAGTACTTC. This translates into CAWSVGTFPSYEQYF.

The V call is TRBV9, the J call TRBJ1-4, with D hard to call. The CDR3 loop spans 15 amino acids. Deletions cut 0 bases from V and 3 bases from J, with 9 bases between. The V gene's germline CDR1 is SGDLS and CDR2 YYNGEE. In DNA, the CDR3 is TGTGCCAGCAGCGTAGCAGCCGATGCTAATGAAAAACTGTTTTTT. Its translation is CASSVAADANEKLFF. Filled out from reference TRBV9 and TRBJ1-4, the complete variable domain reads DSGVTQTPKHLITATGQRVTLRCSPRSGDLSVYWYQQSLDQGLQFLIQYYNGEERAKGNILERFSAQQFPDLHSELNLSSLELGDSALYFCASSVAADANEKLFFGSGTQLSVL.

The table lists this clone with a few counts. The chain combines TRBV9 with TRBJ2-2; D not resolved. The V and J ends lost 0 bases and 5 bases respectively, with 5 bases between them. The CDR3 extends over 13 amino acids. CDR1 is SGDLS and CDR2 is YYNGEE in the germline V gene. CDR3 DNA sequence: TGTGCCAGCAGCGTAGGACTTACCGGGGAGCTGTTTTTT. Protein sequence: CASSVGLTGELFF.

This clone was picked up a small number of times. This chain joins TRBV2 and TRBJ1-2, with TRBD1 matching 8 bases. Unmatched junction bases numbered 16, after V lost 7 bases and J lost 6 bases. Germline V gene sequence: CDR1 SNHLY, CDR2 FYNNEI. This CDR3 has 16 residues. The CDR3 DNA sequence: TGTGCCAGCAACTATGGACAGGGAAGGTACTCCAATGGCTACACCTTC. This translates into CASNYGQGRYSNGYTF.

This chain uses TRBV19 with TRBJ1-5, with TRBD1 as a possible D gene (5 bases). V was cut by 6 bases and J by 3 bases, with 12 bases left in between. In germline, CDR1 is LNHDA, CDR2 SQIVND (reference sequence). The CDR3 contains 14 residues. Here the CDR3 DNA reads TGTGCCAGTAGCCCGGGACTCTTCAATCAGCCCCAGCATTTT. Amino acids: CASSPGLFNQPQHF.

This chain links TRBV7-9 with TRBJ2-1, with unresolved D. The CDR3 runs to 12 residues. V shed 1 base and J shed 5 bases, with 3 bases lying between them. The germline V gene has CDR1 SEHNR and CDR2 FQNEAQ (reference sequence). The CDR3 loop reads CASSLGDNEQFF. In DNA, the CDR3 is TGTGCCAGCAGCTTAGGGGACAATGAGCAGTTCTTC.

The V and J genes are TRBV5-5 and TRBJ1-4, with D perhaps matching TRBD1 (6 bases). V was shortened by 4 bases and J by 5 bases, with 15 bases between the two germline ends. CDR1 is SGHKS and CDR2 is YYEKEE in the germline V gene (reference sequence). The CDR3 sequence is 15 residues long. CDR3: CASSPLWGRNEKLFF. The CDR3 nucleotides read TGTGCCAGCAGCCCCCTTTGGGGGCGGAATGAAAAACTGTTTTTT.

The J gene is TRBJ1-1, the V gene TRBV11-2; D perhaps matches TRBD1 (6 bases). Germline V lookup: CDR1 SGHAT, CDR2 FQNNGV. The CDR3 runs to 15 residues. Trimming cost V 3 bases and J 7 bases, with 18 bases left between them. CDR3 region: CASSFLRGGEGEAFF. CDR3 nucleotide sequence: TGTGCCAGCAGCTTCCTACGAGGGGGGGAGGGTGAAGCTTTCTTT.

V and J are TRBV18 and TRBJ2-1, with D possibly being TRBD1 (6 bases). Per germline, CDR1 KGHSH and CDR2 LQKENI. With 0 bases removed from V and 10 bases from J, the gap between germline ends came to 13 bases. The CDR3 has 14 residues. The CDR3 DNA is TGTGCCAGCTCACCACCGGGACAACACTCAGAGCAGTTCTTC. It is translated as CASSPPGQHSEQFF.

J is TRBJ2-5 and V is TRBV7-3, with 15 bases that match TRBD2. Trimming cost V 4 bases and J 5 bases; bases outside gene matches: 5. This CDR3 is built from 16 residues. Germline V lookup: CDR1 SGHTA, CDR2 FQGTGA. For the CDR3, the DNA is TGTGCCAGCAGCTCCGGACTAGCGGGGGGGCAGGAGACCCAGTACTTC. Translating gives CASSSGLAGGQETQYF. Variable domain in full (rest from reference TRBV7-3 and TRBJ2-5): GAGVSQTPSNKVTEKGKYVELRCDPISGHTALYWYRQSLGQGPEFLIYFQGTGAADDSGLPNDRFFAVRPEGSVSTLKIQRTERGDSAVYLCASSSGLAGGQETQYFGPGTRLLVL.

This clone appeared once. The chain is built from TRBV7-2 and TRBJ2-5, with D possibly TRBD2 on 7 matching bases. Germline assignment: CDR1 SGHTA and CDR2 FQGNSA. CDR3 length: 15 amino acids. The V end was cut by 5 bases, the J end by 7 bases, with 20 bases between. Here the CDR3 reads CASSLEGGGIGTQYF. The CDR3, as DNA: TGTGCCAGCAGCCTCGAGGGAGGGGGGATTGGGACCCAGTACTTC.

In its sample, this clone was seen once. The J gene is TRBJ1-6, the V gene TRBV7-2, with D possibly TRBD1 on 5 matching bases. V lost 4 bases and J 4 bases, leaving 11 bases between the germline ends. Germline CDR1 is SGHTA and CDR2 is FQGNSA. This CDR3 spans 15 amino acids. The CDR3 nucleotides read TGTGCCAGCAGCTCGCGGGACGGATATAATTCACCCCTCCACTTT. This encodes CASSSRDGYNSPLHF.

This clone showed up just once. V usage is TRBV30 and J usage is TRBJ1-3; no reliable D call. Germline CDR1 reads GTSNPN; CDR2 reads SVGIG (reference sequence). V lost 5 bases and J 4 bases, leaving 6 bases between the germline ends. The CDR3 has 11 residues. CDR3 bases: TGTGCCTGGGAACAAGGAAACACCATATATTTT. Its protein product is CAWEQGNTIYF.

V and J are TRBV19 and TRBJ2-5; 8 bases fit TRBD2. The CDR3 extends over 15 amino acids. Germline trimming cut 4 bases from V and 2 bases from J; bases unmatched to any gene: 6. Per germline, CDR1 LNHDA and CDR2 SQIVND (reference sequence). In DNA, the CDR3 is TGTGCCAGTAGTACCCCCACTAGCGGACAAGAGACCCAGTACTTC. Translation: CASSTPTSGQETQYF.

The chain has TRBV5-1 and TRBJ2-5; TRBD2 matches at 10 bases. The CDR3 is 16 residues long. The trim removed 0 bases at V and 4 bases at J, leaving 6 bases unmatched. Germline loops: CDR1 SGHRS, CDR2 YFSETQ. CDR3 coding DNA: TGCGCCAGCAGCTTGGCCGGACTAGCGGACGGAGAGACCCAGTACTTC. Protein sequence: CASSLAGLADGETQYF.

The chain links TRBV7-2 to TRBJ2-7; D might be TRBD2 (6 bases). This CDR3 contains 15 residues. The V and J ends lost 6 bases and 2 bases respectively, with 17 bases between them. The germline V gene encodes CDR1 SGHTA and CDR2 FQGNSA. CDR3 protein: CASSLTGTETYEQYF. Here the CDR3 DNA reads TGTGCCAGCAGTTTAACCGGGACTGAGACCTACGAGCAGTACTTC.

J is TRBJ2-3 and V is TRBV5-4; tentative D call: TRBD2 (6 bases). The V gene's germline CDR1 is SGHNT and CDR2 YYREEE (reference sequence). With 4 bases removed from V and 0 bases from J, the gap between germline ends came to 9 bases. The CDR3 is 14 amino acids. The CDR3 nucleotides read TGTGCCAGCAGCCCCGGGACTAGCACAGATACGCAGTATTTT. As protein: CASSPGTSTDTQYF.